A selection of T cell receptor beta chains follows, all from one sample in a study of T cells in Graves' hyperthyroidism and ophthalmopathy. TCRdb analysed the multiplex PCR reads with MiXCR anew, one entry per CDR3 protein. This table has a few hundred thousand distinct CDR3 sequences, roughly 18% appearing once. Sequencing was carried out using blood. The source of these receptors is a young woman with Graves' ophthalmopathy. Both conserved end residues are part of each CDR3. The order of the fields is J gene, V gene, clone size, D gene, CDR3 protein, CDR3 DNA. D genes are given only for firm matches. The size field is filled for only some rows; it gives once, few, many or a size class.

j_call: TRBJ1-4
v_call: TRBV5-1
clone_size: many
d_call: TRBD1
cdr3_aa: CASSPGGGEKLFF
cdr3_nt: TGTGCCAGCAGTCCAGGGGGCGGTGAAAAACTGTTTTTT

j_call: TRBJ2-7
v_call: TRBV6-6
clone_size: many
d_call: .
cdr3_aa: CASSYKGTLREEQYF
cdr3_nt: TGTGCCAGCAGTTACAAAGGGACGCTAAGAGAAGAGCAGTACTTC

j_call: TRBJ1-5
v_call: TRBV5-8
clone_size: many
d_call: TRBD1
cdr3_aa: CASSKGAGMGQPQHF
cdr3_nt: TGTGCCAGCAGCAAGGGGGCAGGGATGGGGCAGCCCCAGCATTTT

j_call: TRBJ1-1
v_call: TRBV12-3/TRBV12-4
clone_size: many
d_call: .
cdr3_aa: CASSIFLQGNTEAFF
cdr3_nt: TGTGCCAGCAGCATTTTCTTACAGGGGAACACTGAAGCTTTCTTT

j_call: TRBJ1-6
v_call: TRBV27
clone_size: .
d_call: .
cdr3_aa: CASSLSPSGSPLHF
cdr3_nt: TGTGCCAGCAGTTTATCCCCCTCGGGTTCACCCCTCCACTTT

j_call: TRBJ1-5
v_call: TRBV27
clone_size: .
d_call: .
cdr3_aa: CASSLFGSKPQHF
cdr3_nt: TGTGCCAGCAGTTTGTTTGGGTCAAAGCCCCAGCATTTT

j_call: TRBJ1-3
v_call: TRBV7-2
clone_size: .
d_call: TRBD1
cdr3_aa: CASSPPDRVGHTIYF
cdr3_nt: TGTGCCAGCAGCCCCCCGGACAGGGTGGGACACACCATATATTTT

j_call: TRBJ2-7
v_call: TRBV5-6
clone_size: .
d_call: .
cdr3_aa: CASSLYTEQYF
cdr3_nt: TGTGCCAGCAGCTTATATACCGAGCAGTACTTC

j_call: TRBJ1-6
v_call: TRBV19
clone_size: .
d_call: .
cdr3_aa: CASRTSGQMISPLHF
cdr3_nt: TGTGCCAGTCGTACCTCGGGTCAGATGATTTCACCCCTCCACTTT

j_call: TRBJ1-5
v_call: TRBV28
clone_size: many
d_call: .
cdr3_aa: CASSSDPSNQPQHF
cdr3_nt: TGTGCCAGCAGCTCCGACCCAAGCAATCAGCCCCAGCATTTT

j_call: TRBJ2-2
v_call: TRBV2
clone_size: .
d_call: TRBD2
cdr3_aa: CASSEARTSGGAYTGELFF
cdr3_nt: TGTGCCAGCAGTGAAGCGAGGACTAGCGGGGGGGCTTACACCGGGGAGCTGTTTTTT

j_call: TRBJ1-4
v_call: TRBV5-1
clone_size: many
d_call: .
cdr3_aa: CASSLPGDEKLFF
cdr3_nt: TGCGCCAGCAGCTTGCCAGGAGATGAAAAACTGTTTTTT

j_call: TRBJ2-1
v_call: TRBV29-1
clone_size: .
d_call: .
cdr3_aa: CSAEGLVNEQFF
cdr3_nt: TGCAGCGCAGAAGGGCTAGTTAATGAGCAGTTCTTC

j_call: TRBJ1-2
v_call: TRBV6-2/TRBV6-3
clone_size: many
d_call: .
cdr3_aa: CASSWSRDYGYTF
cdr3_nt: TGTGCCAGCAGTTGGTCCAGGGACTATGGCTACACCTTC

j_call: TRBJ2-5
v_call: TRBV20-1
clone_size: many
d_call: .
cdr3_aa: CSARDLVSPAQETQYF
cdr3_nt: TGCAGTGCTAGAGATCTAGTGTCTCCCGCCCAAGAGACCCAGTACTTC

j_call: TRBJ1-2
v_call: TRBV27
clone_size: many
d_call: .
cdr3_aa: CASSLFGGEGYTF
cdr3_nt: TGTGCCAGCAGTTTATTCGGAGGGGAGGGCTACACCTTC

j_call: TRBJ1-6
v_call: TRBV3-1
clone_size: many
d_call: .
cdr3_aa: CASSQRAVNNSPLHF
cdr3_nt: TGTGCCAGCAGCCAAAGGGCGGTAAATAATTCACCCCTCCACTTT

j_call: TRBJ1-1
v_call: TRBV19
clone_size: .
d_call: .
cdr3_aa: CASSMSWGTEAFF
cdr3_nt: TGTGCCAGTAGTATGAGCTGGGGGACTGAAGCTTTCTTT

j_call: TRBJ1-1
v_call: TRBV28
clone_size: many
d_call: .
cdr3_aa: CASSLPGLNTEAFF
cdr3_nt: TGTGCCAGCAGTTTACCGGGCTTGAACACTGAAGCTTTCTTT

j_call: TRBJ2-7
v_call: TRBV5-6
clone_size: .
d_call: TRBD2
cdr3_aa: CASSLGGSGGPTYEQYF
cdr3_nt: TGTGCCAGCAGCTTGGGGGGTAGCGGGGGCCCTACCTACGAGCAGTACTTC

j_call: TRBJ2-3
v_call: TRBV5-1
clone_size: many
d_call: .
cdr3_aa: CASSLVGSTDTQYF
cdr3_nt: TGTGCCAGCAGTTTAGTGGGATCCACAGATACGCAGTATTTT

j_call: TRBJ1-2
v_call: TRBV20-1
clone_size: many
d_call: .
cdr3_aa: CSARDSGANYGYTF
cdr3_nt: TGCAGTGCTAGAGATTCGGGGGCCAACTATGGCTACACCTTC

j_call: TRBJ2-3
v_call: TRBV20-1
clone_size: .
d_call: .
cdr3_aa: CSARTPGYTQYF
cdr3_nt: TGCAGTGCTAGAACCCCGGGATATACGCAGTATTTT

j_call: TRBJ2-1
v_call: TRBV12-3/TRBV12-4
clone_size: .
d_call: TRBD1
cdr3_aa: CASSVYRGPNEQFF
cdr3_nt: TGTGCCAGCAGTGTTTACAGGGGCCCCAATGAGCAGTTCTTC

j_call: TRBJ1-5
v_call: TRBV2
clone_size: many
d_call: .
cdr3_aa: CASSDYRAIAQPQHF
cdr3_nt: TGTGCCAGCAGTGATTACAGGGCGATAGCTCAGCCCCAGCATTTT

j_call: TRBJ1-1
v_call: TRBV20-1
clone_size: many
d_call: .
cdr3_aa: CSALTANTEAFF
cdr3_nt: TGCAGTGCTTTGACGGCGAACACTGAAGCTTTCTTT

j_call: TRBJ1-5
v_call: TRBV12-3/TRBV12-4
clone_size: few
d_call: TRBD1
cdr3_aa: CASSKGALGNQPQHF
cdr3_nt: TGTGCCAGCAGTAAGGGGGCGCTTGGCAATCAGCCCCAGCATTTT

j_call: TRBJ1-2
v_call: TRBV29-1
clone_size: many
d_call: TRBD1
cdr3_aa: CSGKTGGSNYGYTF
cdr3_nt: TGCAGCGGGAAAACAGGGGGCTCTAACTATGGCTACACCTTC

j_call: TRBJ1-4
v_call: TRBV20-1
clone_size: .
d_call: TRBD1
cdr3_aa: CSAWDRENEKLFF
cdr3_nt: TGCAGTGCCTGGGACAGGGAGAATGAAAAACTGTTTTTT